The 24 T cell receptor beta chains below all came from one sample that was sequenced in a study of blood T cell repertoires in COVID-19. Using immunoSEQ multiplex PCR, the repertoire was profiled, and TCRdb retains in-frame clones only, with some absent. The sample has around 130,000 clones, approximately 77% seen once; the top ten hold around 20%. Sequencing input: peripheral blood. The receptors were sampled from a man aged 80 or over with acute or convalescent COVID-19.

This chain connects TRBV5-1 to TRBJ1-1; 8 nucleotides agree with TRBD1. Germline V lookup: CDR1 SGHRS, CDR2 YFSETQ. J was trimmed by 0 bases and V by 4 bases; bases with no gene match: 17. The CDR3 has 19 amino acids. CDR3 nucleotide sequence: TGCGCCAGCAGCCCCAGACAGGGGACTCTTCTCTATATGAACACTGAAGCTTTCTTT. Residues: CASSPRQGTLLYMNTEAFF.

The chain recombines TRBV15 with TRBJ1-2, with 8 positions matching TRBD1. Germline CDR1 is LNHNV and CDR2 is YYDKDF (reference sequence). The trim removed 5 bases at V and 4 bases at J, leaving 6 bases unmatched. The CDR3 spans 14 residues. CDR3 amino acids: CATSDRQGIYGYTF. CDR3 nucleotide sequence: TGTGCCACCAGCGATCGACAGGGGATCTATGGCTACACCTTC. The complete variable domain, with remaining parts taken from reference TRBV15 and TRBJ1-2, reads DAMVIQNPRYQVTQFGKPVTLSCSQTLNHNVMYWYQQKSSQAPKLLFHYYDKDFNNEADTPDNFQSRRPNTSFCFLDIRSPGLGDTAMYLCATSDRQGIYGYTFGSGTRLTVV.

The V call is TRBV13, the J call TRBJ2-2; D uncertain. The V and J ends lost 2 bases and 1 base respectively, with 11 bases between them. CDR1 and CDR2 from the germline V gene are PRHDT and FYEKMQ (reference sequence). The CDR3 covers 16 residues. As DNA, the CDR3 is TGTGCCAGCAGCTTATCGCTGGGCCTGAACACCGGGGAGCTGTTTTTT. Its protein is CASSLSLGLNTGELFF.

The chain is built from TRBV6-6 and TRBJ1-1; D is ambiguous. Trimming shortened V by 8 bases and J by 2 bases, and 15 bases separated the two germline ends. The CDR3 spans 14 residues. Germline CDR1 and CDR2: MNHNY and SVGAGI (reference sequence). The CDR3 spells CASGQINSNTEAFF. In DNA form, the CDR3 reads TGTGCCAGCGGGCAGATTAATTCCAACACTGAAGCTTTCTTT.

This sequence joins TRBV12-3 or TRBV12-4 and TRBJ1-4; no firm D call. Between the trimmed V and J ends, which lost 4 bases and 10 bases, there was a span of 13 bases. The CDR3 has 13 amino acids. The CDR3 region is CASSSVVRGKLFF. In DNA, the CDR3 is TGTGCCAGCAGTTCTGTGGTAAGAGGAAAACTGTTTTTT.

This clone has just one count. Here the CDR3 DNA reads TGCGCCAGCAGCGGAGAGACAGGGGGCACAGATACGCAGTATTTT. It specifies CASSGETGGTDTQYF. J is TRBJ2-3 and V is TRBV5-1, with 8 bases fitting TRBD1. With 4 bases clipped from V and 1 base from J, the junction kept 5 bases outside the gene matches. The CDR3 runs 15 residues. Germline values: CDR1 SGHRS, CDR2 YFSETQ.

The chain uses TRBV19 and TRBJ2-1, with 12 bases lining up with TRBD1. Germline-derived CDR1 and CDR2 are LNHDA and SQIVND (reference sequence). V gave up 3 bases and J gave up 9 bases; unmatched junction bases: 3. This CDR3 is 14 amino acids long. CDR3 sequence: CASSMGQGASEQFF. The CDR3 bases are TGTGCCAGTAGTATGGGACAGGGGGCTAGTGAGCAGTTCTTC. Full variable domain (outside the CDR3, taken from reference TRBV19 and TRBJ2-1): DGGITQSPKYLFRKEGQNVTLSCEQNLNHDAMYWYRQDPGQGLRLIYYSQIVNDFQKGDIAEGYSVSREKKESFPLTVTSAQKNPTAFYLCASSMGQGASEQFFGPGTRLTVL.

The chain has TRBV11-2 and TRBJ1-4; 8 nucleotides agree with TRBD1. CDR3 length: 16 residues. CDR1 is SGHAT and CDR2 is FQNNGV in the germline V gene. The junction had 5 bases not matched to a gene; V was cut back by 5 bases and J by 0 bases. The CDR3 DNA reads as TGTGCCAGCAGCAAAGGACAGGGAGCAACTAATGAAAAACTGTTTTTT. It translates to CASSKGQGATNEKLFF. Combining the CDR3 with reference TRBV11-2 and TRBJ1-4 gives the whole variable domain EAGVAQSPRYKIIEKRQSVAFWCNPISGHATLYWYQQILGQGPKLLIQFQNNGVVDDSQLPKDRFSAERLKGVDSTLKIQPAKLEDSAVYLCASSKGQGATNEKLFFGSGTQLSVL.

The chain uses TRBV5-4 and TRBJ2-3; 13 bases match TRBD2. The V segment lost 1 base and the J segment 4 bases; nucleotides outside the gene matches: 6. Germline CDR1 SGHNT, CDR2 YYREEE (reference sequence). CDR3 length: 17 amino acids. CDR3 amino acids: CASSLRLAGGFADTQYF. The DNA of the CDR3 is TGTGCCAGCAGCTTGAGACTAGCGGGGGGTTTCGCAGATACGCAGTATTTT.

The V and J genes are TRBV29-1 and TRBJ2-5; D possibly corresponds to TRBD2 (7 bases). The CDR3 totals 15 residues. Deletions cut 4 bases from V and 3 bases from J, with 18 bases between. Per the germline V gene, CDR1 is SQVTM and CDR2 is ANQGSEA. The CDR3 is CSVGGGQGPEETQYF. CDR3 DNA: TGCAGCGTTGGGGGAGGGCAGGGGCCCGAAGAGACCCAGTACTTC.

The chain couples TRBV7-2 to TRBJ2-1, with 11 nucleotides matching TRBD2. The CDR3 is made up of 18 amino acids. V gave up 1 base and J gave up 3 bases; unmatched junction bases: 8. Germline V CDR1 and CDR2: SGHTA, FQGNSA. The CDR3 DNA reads TGTGCCAGCAGCTTAGGATTCCTAGCGGGGGGAATCTACAATGAGCAGTTCTTC. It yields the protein CASSLGFLAGGIYNEQFF.

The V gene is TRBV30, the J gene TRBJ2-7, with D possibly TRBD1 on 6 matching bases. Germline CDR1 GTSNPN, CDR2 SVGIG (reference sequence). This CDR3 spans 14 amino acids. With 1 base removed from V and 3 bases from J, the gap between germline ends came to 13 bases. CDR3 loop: CAWSAPDRSYEQYF. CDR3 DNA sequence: TGTGCCTGGAGTGCCCCGGACAGAAGCTACGAGCAGTACTTC.

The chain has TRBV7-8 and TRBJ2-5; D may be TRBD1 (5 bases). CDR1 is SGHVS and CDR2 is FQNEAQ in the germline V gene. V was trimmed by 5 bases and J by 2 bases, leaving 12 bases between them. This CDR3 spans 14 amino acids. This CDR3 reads CASSLRQIQETQYF. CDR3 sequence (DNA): TGTGCCAGCAGCCTACGACAGATACAAGAGACCCAGTACTTC.

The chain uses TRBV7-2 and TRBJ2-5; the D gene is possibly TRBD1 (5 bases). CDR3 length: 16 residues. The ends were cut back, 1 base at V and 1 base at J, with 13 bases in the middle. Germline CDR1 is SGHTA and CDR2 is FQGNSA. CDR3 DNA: TGTGCCAGCAGCTTAGTAAAGGTTAGGGGCCAAGAGACCCAGTACTTC. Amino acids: CASSLVKVRGQETQYF.

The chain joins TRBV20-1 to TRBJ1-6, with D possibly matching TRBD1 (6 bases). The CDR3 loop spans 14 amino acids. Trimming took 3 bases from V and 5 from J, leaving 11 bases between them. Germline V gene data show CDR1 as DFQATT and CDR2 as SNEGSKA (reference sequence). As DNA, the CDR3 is TGCAGTGCTAGTCAACAGGGCAATAATTCACCCCTCCACTTT. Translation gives CSASQQGNNSPLHF.

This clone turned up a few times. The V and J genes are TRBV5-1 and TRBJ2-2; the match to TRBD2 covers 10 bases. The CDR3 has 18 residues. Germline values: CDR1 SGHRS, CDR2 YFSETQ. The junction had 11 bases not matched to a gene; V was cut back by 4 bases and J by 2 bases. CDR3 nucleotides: TGCGCCAGCAGCACGAACCAGCGGGGGGGATTAAACACCGGGGAGCTGTTTTTT. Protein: CASSTNQRGGLNTGELFF.

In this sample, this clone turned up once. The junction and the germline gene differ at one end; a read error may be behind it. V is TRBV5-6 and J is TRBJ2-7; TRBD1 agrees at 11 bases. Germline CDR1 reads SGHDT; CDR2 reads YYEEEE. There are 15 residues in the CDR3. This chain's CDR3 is CASTLGQGGLYEQYF. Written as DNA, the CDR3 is TGTGCCAGCACCTTGGGACAGGGGGGACTCTACGAGCAGTACTTC.

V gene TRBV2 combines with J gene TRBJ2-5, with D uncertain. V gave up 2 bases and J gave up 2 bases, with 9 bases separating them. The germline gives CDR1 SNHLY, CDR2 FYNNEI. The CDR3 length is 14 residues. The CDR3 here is CASSEFQIQETQYF. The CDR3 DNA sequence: TGTGCCAGCAGTGAATTCCAGATACAAGAGACCCAGTACTTC.

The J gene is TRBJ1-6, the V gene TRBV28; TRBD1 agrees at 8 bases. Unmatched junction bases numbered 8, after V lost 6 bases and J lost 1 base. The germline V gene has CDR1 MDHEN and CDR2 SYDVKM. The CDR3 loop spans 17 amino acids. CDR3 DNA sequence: TGTGCCAGCAGCCTTCTCAGGGGGCAATCCTATAATTCACCCCTCCACTTT. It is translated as CASSLLRGQSYNSPLHF.

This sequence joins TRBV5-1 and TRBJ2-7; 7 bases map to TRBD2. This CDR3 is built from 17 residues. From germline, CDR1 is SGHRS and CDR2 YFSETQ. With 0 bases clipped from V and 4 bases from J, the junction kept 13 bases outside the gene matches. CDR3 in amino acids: CASSLAPRRGWEYEQYF. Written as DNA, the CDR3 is TGCGCCAGCAGCTTGGCCCCCCGGCGGGGGTGGGAATACGAGCAGTACTTC.

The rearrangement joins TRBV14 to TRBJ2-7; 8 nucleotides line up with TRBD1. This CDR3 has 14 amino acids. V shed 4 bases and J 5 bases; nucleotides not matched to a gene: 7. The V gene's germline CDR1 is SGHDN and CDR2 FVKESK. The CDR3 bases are TGTGCCAGCAGCCCTTATACAGGGGGAAACGAGCAGTACTTC. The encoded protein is CASSPYTGGNEQYF.

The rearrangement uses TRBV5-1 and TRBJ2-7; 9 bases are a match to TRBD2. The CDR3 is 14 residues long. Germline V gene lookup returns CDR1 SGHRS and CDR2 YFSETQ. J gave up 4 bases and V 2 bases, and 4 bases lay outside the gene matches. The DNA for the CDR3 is TGCGCCAGCAGCTTCGCGACTAGCGGATACGAGCAGTACTTC. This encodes CASSFATSGYEQYF. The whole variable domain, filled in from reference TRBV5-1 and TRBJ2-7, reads KAGVTQTPRYLIKTRGQQVTLSCSPISGHRSVSWYQQTPGQGLQFLFEYFSETQRNKGNFPGRFSGRQFSNSRSEMNVSTLELGDSALYLCASSFATSGYEQYFGPGTRLTVT.

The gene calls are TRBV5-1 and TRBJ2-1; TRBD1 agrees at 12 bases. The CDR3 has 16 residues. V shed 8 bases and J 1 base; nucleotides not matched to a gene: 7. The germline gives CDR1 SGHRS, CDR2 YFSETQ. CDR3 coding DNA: TGCGCCAGTACCGGGACAGGGGGCAGGTCCTACAATGAGCAGTTCTTC. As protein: CASTGTGGRSYNEQFF.

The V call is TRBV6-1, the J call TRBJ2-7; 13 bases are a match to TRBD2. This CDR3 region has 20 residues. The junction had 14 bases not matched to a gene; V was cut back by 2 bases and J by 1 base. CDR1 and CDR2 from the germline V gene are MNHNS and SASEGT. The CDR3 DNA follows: TGTGCCAGCAGTGAATTTCGCAGAGGACTAGCGGGGGTTCTTTCCTACGAGCAGTACTTC. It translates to CASSEFRRGLAGVLSYEQYF.